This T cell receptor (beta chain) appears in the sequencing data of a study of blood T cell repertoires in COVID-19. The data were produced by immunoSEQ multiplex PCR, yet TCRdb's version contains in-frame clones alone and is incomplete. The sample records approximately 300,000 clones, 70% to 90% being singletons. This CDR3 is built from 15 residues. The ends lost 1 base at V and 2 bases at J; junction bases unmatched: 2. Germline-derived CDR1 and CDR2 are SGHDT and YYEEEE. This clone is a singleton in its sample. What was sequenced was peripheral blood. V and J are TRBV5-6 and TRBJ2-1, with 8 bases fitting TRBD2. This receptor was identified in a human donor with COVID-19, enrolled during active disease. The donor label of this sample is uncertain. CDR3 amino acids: CASSLYGRAYNEQFF. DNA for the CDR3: TGTGCCAGCAGCTTGTACGGGAGGGCCTACAATGAGCAGTTCTTC.